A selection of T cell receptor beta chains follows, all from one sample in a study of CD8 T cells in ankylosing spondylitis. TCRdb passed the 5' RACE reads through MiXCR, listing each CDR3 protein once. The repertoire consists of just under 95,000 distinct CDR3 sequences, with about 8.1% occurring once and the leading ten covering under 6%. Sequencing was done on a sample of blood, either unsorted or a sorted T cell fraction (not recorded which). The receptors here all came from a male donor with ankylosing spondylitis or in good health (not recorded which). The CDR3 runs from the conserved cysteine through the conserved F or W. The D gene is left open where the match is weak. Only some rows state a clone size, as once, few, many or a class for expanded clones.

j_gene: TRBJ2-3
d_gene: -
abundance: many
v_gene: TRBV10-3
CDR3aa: CAISEPTGFVSSTDTQYF
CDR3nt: TGTGCCATCAGTGAGCCCACCGGCTTCGTTTCTAGCACAGATACGCAGTATTTT

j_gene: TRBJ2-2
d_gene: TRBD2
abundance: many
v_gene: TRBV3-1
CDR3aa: CASSQVSGGGTGELFF
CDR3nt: TGTGCCAGCAGCCAAGTCAGCGGGGGGGGGACCGGGGAGCTGTTTTTT

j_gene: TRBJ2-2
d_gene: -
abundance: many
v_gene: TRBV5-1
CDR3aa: CASSLGSTPGELFF
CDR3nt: TGCGCCAGCAGCTTGGGATCCACCCCGGGGGAGCTGTTTTTT

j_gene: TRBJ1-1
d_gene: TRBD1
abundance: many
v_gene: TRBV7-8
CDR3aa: CASSPGQGATEAFF
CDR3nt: TGTGCCAGCAGCCCAGGACAGGGGGCAACTGAAGCTTTCTTT

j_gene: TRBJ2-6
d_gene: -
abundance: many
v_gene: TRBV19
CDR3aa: CASTSGATSGANVLTF
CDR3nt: TGTGCCAGTACGTCAGGGGCGACGTCTGGGGCCAACGTCCTGACTTTC

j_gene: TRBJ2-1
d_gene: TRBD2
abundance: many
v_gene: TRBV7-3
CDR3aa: CASSSFSGSSYNEQFF
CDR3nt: TGTGCCAGCAGCTCCTTTAGCGGGAGCTCCTACAATGAGCAGTTCTTC

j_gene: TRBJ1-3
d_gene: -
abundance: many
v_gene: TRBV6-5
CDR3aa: CASSSPRAISGNTIYF
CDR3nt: TGTGCCAGCAGCTCTCCCAGGGCGATCTCTGGAAACACCATATATTTT

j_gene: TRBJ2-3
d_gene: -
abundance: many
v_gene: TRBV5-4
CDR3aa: CASSPWGGTDTQYF
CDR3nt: TGTGCCAGCAGCCCCTGGGGGGGCACAGATACGCAGTATTTT

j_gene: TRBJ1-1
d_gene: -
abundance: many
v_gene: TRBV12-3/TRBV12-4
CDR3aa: CASSLVVPEAFF
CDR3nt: TGTGCCAGCAGTCTGGTCGTCCCGGAAGCTTTCTTT

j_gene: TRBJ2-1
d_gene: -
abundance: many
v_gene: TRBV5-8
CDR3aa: CASSLNYNEQFF
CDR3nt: TGTGCCAGCAGCTTAAACTACAATGAGCAGTTCTTC

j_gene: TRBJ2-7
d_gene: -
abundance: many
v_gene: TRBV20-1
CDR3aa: CSAVPGTAGTYEQYF
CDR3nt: TGCAGTGCTGTCCCCGGGACAGCGGGGACCTACGAGCAGTACTTC

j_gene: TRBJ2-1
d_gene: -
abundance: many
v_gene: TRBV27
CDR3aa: CASSLSRNSPEQFF
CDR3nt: TGTGCCAGCAGTTTGTCACGAAACTCTCCTGAGCAGTTCTTC

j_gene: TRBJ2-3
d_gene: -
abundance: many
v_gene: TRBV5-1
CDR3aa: CASSLLTDTQYF
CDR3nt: TGCGCCAGCAGCTTGCTAACAGATACGCAGTATTTT

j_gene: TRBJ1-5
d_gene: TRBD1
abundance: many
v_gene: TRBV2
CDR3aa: CASRRQGGNQPQHF
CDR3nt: TGTGCCAGCAGAAGACAGGGCGGCAATCAGCCCCAGCATTTT

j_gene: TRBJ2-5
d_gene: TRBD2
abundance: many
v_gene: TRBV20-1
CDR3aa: CSARDGLAGETQYF
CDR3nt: TGCAGTGCTAGAGATGGACTAGCAGGAGAGACCCAGTACTTC

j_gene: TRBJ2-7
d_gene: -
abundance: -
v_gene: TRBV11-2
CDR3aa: CASSGTGTSYEQYF
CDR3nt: TGTGCCAGCAGCGGAACCGGGACAAGCTACGAGCAGTACTTC

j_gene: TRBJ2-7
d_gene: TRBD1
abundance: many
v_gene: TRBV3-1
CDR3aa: CASSQDYRGYEQYF
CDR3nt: TGTGCCAGCAGCCAAGATTACAGGGGGTACGAGCAGTACTTC

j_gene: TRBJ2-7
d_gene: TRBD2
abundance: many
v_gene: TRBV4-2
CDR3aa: CASSQEFPSGGAYEQYF
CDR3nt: TGTGCCAGCAGCCAAGAATTCCCTAGCGGGGGGGCATACGAGCAGTACTTC

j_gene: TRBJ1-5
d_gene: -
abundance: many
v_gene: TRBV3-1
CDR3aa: CASSQDPQGNQPQHF
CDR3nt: TGTGCCAGCAGCCAAGACCCTCAGGGAAATCAGCCCCAGCATTTT

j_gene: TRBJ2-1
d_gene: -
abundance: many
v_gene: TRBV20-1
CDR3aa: CSAGDRSSYNEQFF
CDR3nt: TGCAGTGCGGGGGACCGAAGCTCCTACAATGAGCAGTTCTTC

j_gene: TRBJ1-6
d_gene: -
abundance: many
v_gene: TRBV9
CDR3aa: CASSAHSGVASPLHF
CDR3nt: TGTGCCAGCAGCGCACACTCAGGGGTGGCTTCACCCCTCCACTTT

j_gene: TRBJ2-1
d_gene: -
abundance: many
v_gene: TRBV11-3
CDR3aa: CASSLGQNNEQFF
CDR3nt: TGTGCCAGCAGCTTAGGACAGAACAATGAGCAGTTCTTC

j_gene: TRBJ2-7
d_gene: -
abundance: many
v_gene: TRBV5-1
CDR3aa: CAHKDEPLNVGEQYF
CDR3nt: TGCGCGCACAAGGACGAACCCTTGAATGTAGGGGAGCAGTACTTC

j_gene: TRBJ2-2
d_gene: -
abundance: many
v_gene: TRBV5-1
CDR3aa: CASSSGQRWIAGELFF
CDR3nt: TGCGCCAGCAGCTCGGGACAACGGTGGATTGCCGGGGAGCTGTTTTTT

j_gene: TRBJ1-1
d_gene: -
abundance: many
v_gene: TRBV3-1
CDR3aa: CASSRGLENTEAFF
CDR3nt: TGTGCCAGCAGCAGGGGATTGGAAAACACTGAAGCTTTCTTT

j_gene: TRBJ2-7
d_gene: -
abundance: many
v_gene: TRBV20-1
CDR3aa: CSARTGRYSYEQYF
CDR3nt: TGCAGTGCTCGAACAGGCAGGTACTCCTACGAGCAGTACTTC

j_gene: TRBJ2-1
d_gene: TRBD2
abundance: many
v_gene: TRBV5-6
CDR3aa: CASSELAGGPYNEQFF
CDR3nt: TGTGCCAGCAGCGAGCTAGCGGGGGGGCCCTACAATGAGCAGTTCTTC

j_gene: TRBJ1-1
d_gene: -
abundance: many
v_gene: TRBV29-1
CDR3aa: CSVETYLGRGSNTEAFF
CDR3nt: TGCAGCGTCGAAACCTACCTGGGGCGAGGTAGTAACACTGAAGCTTTCTTT

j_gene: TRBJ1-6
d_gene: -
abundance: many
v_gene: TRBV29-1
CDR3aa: CSVGERTDGNSPLHF
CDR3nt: TGCAGCGTAGGTGAAAGGACAGACGGGAATTCACCCCTCCACTTT

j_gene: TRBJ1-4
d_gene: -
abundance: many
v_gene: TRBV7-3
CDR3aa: CASSNVRVTGRGSHEKLFF
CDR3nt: TGTGCCAGCAGCAACGTCAGGGTAACGGGTAGAGGATCGCATGAAAAACTGTTTTTT

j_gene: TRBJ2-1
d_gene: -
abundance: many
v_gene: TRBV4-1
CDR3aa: CASKVEEQFF
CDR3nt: TGCGCCAGCAAGGTAGAAGAGCAGTTCTTC

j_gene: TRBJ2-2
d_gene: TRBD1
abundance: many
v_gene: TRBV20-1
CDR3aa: CSAARQGMVGELFF
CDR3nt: TGCAGTGCCGCCCGACAGGGAATGGTCGGGGAGCTGTTTTTT

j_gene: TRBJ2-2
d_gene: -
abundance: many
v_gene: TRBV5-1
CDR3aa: CASSLDQGLTGELFF
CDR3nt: TGCGCCAGCAGCTTGGATCAGGGGCTCACCGGGGAGCTGTTTTTT

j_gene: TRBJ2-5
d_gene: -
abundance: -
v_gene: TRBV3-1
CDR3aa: CASSQDSRTRGETQYF
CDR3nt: TGTGCCAGCAGCCAAGATTCCCGGACAAGGGGGGAGACCCAGTACTTC

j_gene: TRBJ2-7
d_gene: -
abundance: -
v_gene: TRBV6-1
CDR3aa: CASSPGWQANSYEQYF
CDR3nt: TGTGCCAGCAGTCCAGGGTGGCAGGCAAACTCCTACGAGCAGTACTTC

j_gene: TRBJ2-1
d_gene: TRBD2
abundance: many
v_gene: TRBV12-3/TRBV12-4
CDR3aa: CASCQTSTNNEQFF
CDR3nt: TGTGCCAGCTGCCAGACTAGCACTAACAATGAGCAGTTCTTC

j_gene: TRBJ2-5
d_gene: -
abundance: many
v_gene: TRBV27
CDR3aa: CASSFQVSETQYF
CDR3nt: TGTGCCAGCAGTTTTCAGGTGTCTGAGACCCAGTACTTC

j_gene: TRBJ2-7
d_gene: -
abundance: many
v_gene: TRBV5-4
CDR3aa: CASSLERRSQEQYF
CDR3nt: TGTGCCAGCAGCCTTGAACGTAGGTCTCAGGAGCAGTACTTC

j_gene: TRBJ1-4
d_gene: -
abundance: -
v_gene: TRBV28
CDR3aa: CASSSQGPTNEKLFF
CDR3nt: TGTGCCAGCAGTTCACAGGGACCCACTAATGAAAAACTGTTTTTT

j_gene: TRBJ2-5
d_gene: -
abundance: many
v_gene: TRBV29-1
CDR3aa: CSVDVLDETQYF
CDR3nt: TGCAGCGTTGACGTCCTAGATGAGACCCAGTACTTC

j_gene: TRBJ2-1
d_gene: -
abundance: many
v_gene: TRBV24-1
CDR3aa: CATSGSGGTGVYNEQFF
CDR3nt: TGTGCCACCAGTGGTAGCGGGGGGACAGGGGTTTACAATGAGCAGTTCTTC

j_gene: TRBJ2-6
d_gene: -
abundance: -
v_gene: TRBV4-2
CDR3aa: CASSPGLLGANVLTF
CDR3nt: TGTGCCAGCAGCCCGGGCCTCCTCGGGGCCAACGTCCTGACTTTC

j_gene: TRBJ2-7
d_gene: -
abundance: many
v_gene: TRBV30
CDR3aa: CACEGPKREQYF
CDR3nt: TGTGCCTGTGAAGGACCCAAAAGGGAGCAGTACTTC

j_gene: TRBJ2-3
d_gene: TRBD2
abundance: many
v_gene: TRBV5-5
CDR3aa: CASLLAEDTQYF
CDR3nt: TGTGCCAGCTTACTAGCGGAAGATACGCAGTATTTT

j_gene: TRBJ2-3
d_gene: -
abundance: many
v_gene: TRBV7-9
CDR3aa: CASSPKWADTQYF
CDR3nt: TGTGCCAGCAGCCCAAAATGGGCAGATACGCAGTATTTT

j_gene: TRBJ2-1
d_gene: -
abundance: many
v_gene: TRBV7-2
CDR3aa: CASSLGPRVVEQFF
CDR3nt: TGTGCCAGCAGCTTAGGACCCCGGGTTGTTGAGCAGTTCTTC

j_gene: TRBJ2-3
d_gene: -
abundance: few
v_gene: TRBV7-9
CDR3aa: CASSLAHTDTQYF
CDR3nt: TGTGCCAGCAGCTTAGCCCACACAGATACGCAGTATTTT

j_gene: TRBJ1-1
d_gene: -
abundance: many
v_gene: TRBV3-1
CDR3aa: CASSQDHSGTEAFF
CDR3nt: TGTGCCAGCAGCCAAGATCACTCAGGGACTGAAGCTTTCTTT

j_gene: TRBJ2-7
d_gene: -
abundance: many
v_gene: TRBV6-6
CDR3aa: CASSYSRDEQYF
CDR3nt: TGTGCCAGCAGTTACTCGAGGGACGAGCAGTACTTC

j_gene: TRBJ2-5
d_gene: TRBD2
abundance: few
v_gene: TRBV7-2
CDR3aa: CARGAVGLAGGQETQYF
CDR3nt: TGTGCCAGAGGGGCGGTCGGACTAGCGGGGGGCCAAGAGACCCAGTACTTC

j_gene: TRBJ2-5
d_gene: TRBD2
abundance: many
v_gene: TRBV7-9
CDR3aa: CASSYSLQPTAGETQYF
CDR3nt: TGTGCCAGCAGCTATTCCCTCCAGCCAACAGCGGGGGAGACCCAGTACTTC

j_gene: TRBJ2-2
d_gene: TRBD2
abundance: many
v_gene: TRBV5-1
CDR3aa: CASSLATSGRTGELFF
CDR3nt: TGCGCCAGCAGCTTGGCGACTAGCGGCCGCACCGGGGAGCTGTTTTTT

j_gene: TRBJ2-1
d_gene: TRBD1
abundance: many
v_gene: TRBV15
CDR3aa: CATSRTGASNEQFF
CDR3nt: TGTGCCACCAGCAGGACAGGGGCCTCCAATGAGCAGTTCTTC

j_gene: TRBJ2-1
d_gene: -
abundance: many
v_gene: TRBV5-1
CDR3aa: CASSLPGTFDNEQFF
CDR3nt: TGCGCCAGCAGCTTACCCGGGACTTTTGACAATGAGCAGTTCTTC

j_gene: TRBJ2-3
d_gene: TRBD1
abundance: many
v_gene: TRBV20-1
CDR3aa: CSVGDRVETDTQYF
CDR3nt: TGCAGCGTAGGCGACAGGGTGGAAACAGATACGCAGTATTTT

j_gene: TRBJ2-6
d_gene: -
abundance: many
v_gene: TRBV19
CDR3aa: CASSWGTGANVLTF
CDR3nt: TGTGCCAGTAGTTGGGGCACTGGGGCCAACGTCCTGACTTTC

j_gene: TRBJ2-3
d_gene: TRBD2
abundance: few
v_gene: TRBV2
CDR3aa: CASGLGLETDTQYF
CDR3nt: TGTGCCAGCGGCCTGGGACTAGAGACCGATACGCAGTATTTT